This TCR beta chain was profiled in a study of cytotoxic CD8 clonotypes in ibrutinib-treated CLL. Study details: Partial responders around 24, complete 2; roughly 12 progressed and some 15 stayed in remission by median 68 months.

This clone was found once. Its target is not known. Whole-study results and caveats: Clonality correlated strongly with circulating CD8+ T cells and exceeded age-matched healthy donors at baseline. Clonality rose at ibrutinib response, held steady in sustained remission, and fell toward baseline at progression.

The intended depth for sequencing was 1 in 200,000 to 1 in 1 million T cells. Generated by immunoSEQ multiplex PCR, the TCRdb table keeps only in-frame clones and is missing some. The sample yields 300,000 or so clones, over 55% seen once. The sample here was PBMCs, taken after 36 months of ibrutinib treatment. The source of this sequence is a human donor with chronic lymphocytic leukemia.

This CDR3 is CSVPGTGNTEAFF. The CDR3 region has the DNA TGCAGCGTCCCCGGGACAGGGAACACTGAAGCTTTCTTT. V and J are TRBV29-1 and TRBJ1-1; 8 bases are a match to TRBD1. CDR1 SQVTM and CDR2 ANQGSEA come from the germline V gene. This CDR3 is 13 amino acids long. V dropped 6 bases and J dropped 1; count of bases not matched to a gene: 4.